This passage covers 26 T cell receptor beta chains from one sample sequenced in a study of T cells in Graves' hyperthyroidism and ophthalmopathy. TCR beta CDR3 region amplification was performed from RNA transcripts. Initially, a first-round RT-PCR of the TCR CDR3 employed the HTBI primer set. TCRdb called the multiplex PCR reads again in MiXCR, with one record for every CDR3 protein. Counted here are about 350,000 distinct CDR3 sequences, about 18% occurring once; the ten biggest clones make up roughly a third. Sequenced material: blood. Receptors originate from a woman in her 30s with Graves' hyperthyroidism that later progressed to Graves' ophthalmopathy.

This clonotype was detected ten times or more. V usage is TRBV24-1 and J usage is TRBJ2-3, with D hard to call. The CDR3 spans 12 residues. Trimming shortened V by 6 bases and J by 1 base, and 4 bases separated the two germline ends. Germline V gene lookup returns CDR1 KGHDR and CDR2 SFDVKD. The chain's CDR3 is CATSLGTDTQYF. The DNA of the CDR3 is TGTGCCACCAGTCTGGGCACAGATACGCAGTATTTT.

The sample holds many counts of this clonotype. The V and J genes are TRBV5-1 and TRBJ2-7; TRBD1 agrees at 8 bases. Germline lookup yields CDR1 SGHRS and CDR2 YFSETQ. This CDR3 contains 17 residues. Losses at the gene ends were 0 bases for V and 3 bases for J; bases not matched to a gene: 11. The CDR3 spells CASSLAIRGTGVYEQYF. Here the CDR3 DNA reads TGCGCCAGCAGCTTGGCCATTCGTGGGACAGGCGTCTACGAGCAGTACTTC. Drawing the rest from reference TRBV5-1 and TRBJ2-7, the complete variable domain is KAGVTQTPRYLIKTRGQQVTLSCSPISGHRSVSWYQQTPGQGLQFLFEYFSETQRNKGNFPGRFSGRQFSNSRSEMNVSTLELGDSALYLCASSLAIRGTGVYEQYFGPGTRLTVT.

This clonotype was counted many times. This CDR3 reads CASSPPVGNTEAFF. For the CDR3, the DNA is TGTGCCAGCTCACCACCCGTCGGGAACACTGAAGCTTTCTTT. This rearrangement joins TRBV18 to TRBJ1-1; no reliable D call. The CDR3 sequence is 14 residues long. Germline V lookup: CDR1 KGHSH, CDR2 LQKENI. V was pared by 0 bases and J by 1 base, with 6 bases between.

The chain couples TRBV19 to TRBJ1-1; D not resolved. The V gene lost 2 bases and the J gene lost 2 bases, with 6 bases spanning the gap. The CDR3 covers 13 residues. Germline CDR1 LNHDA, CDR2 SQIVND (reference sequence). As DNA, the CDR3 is TGTGCCAGTAGTATATCGGGAAACACTGAAGCTTTCTTT. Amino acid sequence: CASSISGNTEAFF.

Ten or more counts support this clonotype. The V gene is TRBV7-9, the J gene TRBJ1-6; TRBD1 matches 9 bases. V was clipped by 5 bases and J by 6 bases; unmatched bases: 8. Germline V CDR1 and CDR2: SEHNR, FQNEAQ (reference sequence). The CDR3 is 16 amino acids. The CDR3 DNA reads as TGTGCCAGCAGCCCAGGGAACAGGGGGCGTAATTCACCCCTCCACTTT. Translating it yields CASSPGNRGRNSPLHF.

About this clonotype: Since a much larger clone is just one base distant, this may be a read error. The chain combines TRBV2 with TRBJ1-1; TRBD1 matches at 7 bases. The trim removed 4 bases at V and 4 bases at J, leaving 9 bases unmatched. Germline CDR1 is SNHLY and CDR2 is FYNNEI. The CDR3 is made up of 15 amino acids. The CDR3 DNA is TGTGCCAGCAGTGGACAGGGAGGTAGGAGCACTGAAGCTTTCTTT. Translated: CASSGQGGRSTEAFF.

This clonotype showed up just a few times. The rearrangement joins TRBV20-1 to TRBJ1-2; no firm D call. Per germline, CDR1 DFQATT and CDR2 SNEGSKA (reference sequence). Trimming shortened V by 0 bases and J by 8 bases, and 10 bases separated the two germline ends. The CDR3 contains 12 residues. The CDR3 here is CSARDPAGGYTF. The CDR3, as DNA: TGCAGTGCTAGAGATCCCGCAGGCGGCTACACCTTC.

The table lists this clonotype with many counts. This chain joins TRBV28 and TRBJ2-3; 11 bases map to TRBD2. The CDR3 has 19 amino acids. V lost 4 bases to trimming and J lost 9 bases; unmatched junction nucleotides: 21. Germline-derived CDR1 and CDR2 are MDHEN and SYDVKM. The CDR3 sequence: CASSSLRGASGGPQGTQYF. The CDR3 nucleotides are TGTGCCAGCAGTTCCCTGAGAGGGGCTAGCGGGGGGCCCCAGGGGACGCAGTATTTT.

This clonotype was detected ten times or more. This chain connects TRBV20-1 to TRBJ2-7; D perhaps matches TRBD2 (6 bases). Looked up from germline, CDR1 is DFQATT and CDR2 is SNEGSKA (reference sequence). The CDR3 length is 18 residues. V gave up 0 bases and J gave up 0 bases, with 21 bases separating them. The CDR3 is CSARDLVARPGGSYEQYF. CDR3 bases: TGCAGTGCTAGAGATCTAGTTGCACGCCCCGGGGGCTCCTACGAGCAGTACTTC.

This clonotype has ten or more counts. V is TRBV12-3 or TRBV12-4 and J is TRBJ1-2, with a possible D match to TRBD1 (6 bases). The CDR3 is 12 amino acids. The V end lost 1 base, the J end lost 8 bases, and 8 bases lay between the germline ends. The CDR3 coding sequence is TGTGCCAGCAGTTTAGGGGGGCACGGCTACACCTTC. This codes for CASSLGGHGYTF.

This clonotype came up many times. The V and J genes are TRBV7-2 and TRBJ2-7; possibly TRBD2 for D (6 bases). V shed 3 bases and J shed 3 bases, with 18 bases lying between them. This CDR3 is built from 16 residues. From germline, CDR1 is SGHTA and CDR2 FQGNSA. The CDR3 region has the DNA TGTGCCAGCAGCTTTTTCCGGGAGCAATCGCTCTACGAGCAGTACTTC. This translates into CASSFFREQSLYEQYF.

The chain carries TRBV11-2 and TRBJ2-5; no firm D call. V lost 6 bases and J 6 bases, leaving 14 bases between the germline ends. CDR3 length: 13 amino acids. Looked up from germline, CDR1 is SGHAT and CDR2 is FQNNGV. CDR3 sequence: CASRPLGLQTQYF. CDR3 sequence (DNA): TGTGCCAGCAGACCGCTAGGGTTGCAGACCCAGTACTTC.

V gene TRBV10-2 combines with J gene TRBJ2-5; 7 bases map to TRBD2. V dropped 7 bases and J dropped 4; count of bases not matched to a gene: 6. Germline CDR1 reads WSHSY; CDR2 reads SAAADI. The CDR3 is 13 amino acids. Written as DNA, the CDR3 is TGCGCCAGCAAATTTGGGGGGGGAGAGACCCAGTACTTC. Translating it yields CASKFGGGETQYF.

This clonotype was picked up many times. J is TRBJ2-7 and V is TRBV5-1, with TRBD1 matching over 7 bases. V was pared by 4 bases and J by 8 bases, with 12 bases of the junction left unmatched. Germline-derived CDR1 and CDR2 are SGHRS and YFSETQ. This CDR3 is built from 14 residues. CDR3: CASSIGATGSQQYF. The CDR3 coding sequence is TGCGCCAGCAGCATCGGCGCGACAGGGTCTCAGCAGTACTTC.

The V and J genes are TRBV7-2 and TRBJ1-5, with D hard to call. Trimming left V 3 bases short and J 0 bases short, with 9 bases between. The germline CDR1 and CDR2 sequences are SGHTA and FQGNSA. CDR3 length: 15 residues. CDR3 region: CASSLTAISNQPQHF. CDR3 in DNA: TGTGCCAGCAGCTTGACCGCGATTAGCAATCAGCCCCAGCATTTT.

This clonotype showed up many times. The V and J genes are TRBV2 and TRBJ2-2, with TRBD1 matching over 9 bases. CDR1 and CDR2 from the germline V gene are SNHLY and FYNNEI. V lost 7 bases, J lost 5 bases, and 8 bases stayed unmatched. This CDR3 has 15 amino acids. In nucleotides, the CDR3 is TGTGCCAGCAATGCGGACAGGGGAGGAACCGGGGAGCTGTTTTTT. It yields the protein CASNADRGGTGELFF.

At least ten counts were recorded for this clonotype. For the CDR3, the DNA is TGCAGTGCTAGTCAGGGGAGCAATCAGCCCCAGCATTTT. Its translation is CSASQGSNQPQHF. V is TRBV20-1 and J is TRBJ1-5; D is possibly TRBD1 (6 bases). The CDR3 contains 13 residues. In germline, CDR1 is DFQATT, CDR2 SNEGSKA (reference sequence). V dropped 3 bases and J dropped 1 base, with 7 bases sitting between them.

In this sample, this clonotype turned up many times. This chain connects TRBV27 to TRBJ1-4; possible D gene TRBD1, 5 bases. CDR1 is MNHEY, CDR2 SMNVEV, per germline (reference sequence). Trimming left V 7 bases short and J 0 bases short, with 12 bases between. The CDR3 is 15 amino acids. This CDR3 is CASKKGITTNEKLFF. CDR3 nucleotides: TGTGCCAGCAAGAAGGGGATTACAACTAATGAAAAACTGTTTTTT.

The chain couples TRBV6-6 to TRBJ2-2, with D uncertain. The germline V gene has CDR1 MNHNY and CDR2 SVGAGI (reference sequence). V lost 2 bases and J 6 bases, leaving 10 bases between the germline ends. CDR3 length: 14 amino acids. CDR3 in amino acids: CASSYDVSAGELFF. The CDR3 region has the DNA TGTGCCAGCAGTTACGACGTGTCGGCCGGGGAGCTGTTTTTT.

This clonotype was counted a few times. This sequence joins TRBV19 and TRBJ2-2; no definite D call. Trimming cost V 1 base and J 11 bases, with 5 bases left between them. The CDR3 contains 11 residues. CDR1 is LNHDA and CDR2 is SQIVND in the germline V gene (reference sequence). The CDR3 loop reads CASSIGRELFF. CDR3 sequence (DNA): TGTGCCAGTAGTATAGGGCGAGAGCTGTTTTTT.

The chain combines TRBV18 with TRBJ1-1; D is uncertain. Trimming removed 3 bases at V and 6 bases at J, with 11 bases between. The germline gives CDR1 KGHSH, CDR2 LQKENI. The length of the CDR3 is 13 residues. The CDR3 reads CASSPESNAEAFF. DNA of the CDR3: TGTGCCAGCTCACCTGAAAGTAACGCTGAAGCTTTCTTT.

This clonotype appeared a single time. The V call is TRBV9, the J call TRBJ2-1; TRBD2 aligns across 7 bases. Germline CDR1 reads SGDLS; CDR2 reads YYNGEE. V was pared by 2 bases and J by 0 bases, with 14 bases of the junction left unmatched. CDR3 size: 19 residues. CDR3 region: CASSVEGAAGESSYNEQFF. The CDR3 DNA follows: TGTGCCAGCAGCGTTGAAGGGGCGGCGGGGGAATCCTCCTACAATGAGCAGTTCTTC.

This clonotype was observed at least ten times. The chain's CDR3 is CASTKFSGRVLNEQFF. The CDR3 DNA is TGTGCCAGCACCAAATTCAGCGGGAGGGTCCTGAATGAGCAGTTCTTC. The chain uses TRBV7-9 and TRBJ2-1; 10 positions match TRBD2. Germline V gene data show CDR1 as SEHNR and CDR2 as FQNEAQ (reference sequence). CDR3 length: 16 amino acids. The V segment lost 7 bases and the J segment 7 bases; nucleotides outside the gene matches: 13.

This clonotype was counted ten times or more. DNA of the CDR3: TGCAGCGTTGAACAGGCTTCGGACACTGAAGCTTTCTTT. Translating gives CSVEQASDTEAFF. The chain joins TRBV29-1 to TRBJ1-1, with D uncertain. Between the trimmed V and J ends, which lost 2 bases and 3 bases, there was a span of 10 bases. This CDR3 comprises 13 residues. CDR1 SQVTM and CDR2 ANQGSEA come from the germline V gene. The variable domain in full, with the rest retrieved from reference TRBV29-1 and TRBJ1-1, is SAVISQKPSRDICQRGTSLTIQCQVDSQVTMMFWYRQQPGQSLTLIATANQGSEATYESGFVIDKFPISRPNLTFSTLTVSNMSPEDSSIYLCSVEQASDTEAFFGQGTRLTVV.

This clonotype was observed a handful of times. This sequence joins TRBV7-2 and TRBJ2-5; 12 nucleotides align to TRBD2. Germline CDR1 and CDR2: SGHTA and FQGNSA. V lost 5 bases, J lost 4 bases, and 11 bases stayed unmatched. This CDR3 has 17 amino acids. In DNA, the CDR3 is TGTGCCAGCAGCGCCATTCTAGCGGGAGGGCCGGGAGAGACCCAGTACTTC. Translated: CASSAILAGGPGETQYF.

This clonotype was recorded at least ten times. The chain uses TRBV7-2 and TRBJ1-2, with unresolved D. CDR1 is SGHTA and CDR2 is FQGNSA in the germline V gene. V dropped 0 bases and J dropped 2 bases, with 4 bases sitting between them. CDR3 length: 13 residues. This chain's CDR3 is CASSLAQNYGYTF. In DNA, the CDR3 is TGTGCCAGCAGCTTAGCACAGAACTATGGCTACACCTTC.